The 2 T cell receptor beta chains below come from one sample, sequenced in a study of siplizumab effects on memory and regulatory T cells. Profiling relied on immunoSEQ multiplex PCR, and the TCRdb table lists in-frame clones only, not all of them. The sample lists tens of thousands of clones, approximately 96% occurring once. Material for sequencing was naive CD8+ T cells sorted from blood. The receptors shown here come from a human donor in good health.

The chain combines TRBV30 with TRBJ1-1; D is uncertain. CDR1 is GTSNPN and CDR2 is SVGIG in the germline V gene (reference sequence). Trimming took 3 bases from V and 3 from J, leaving 14 bases between them. The CDR3 loop spans 14 amino acids. DNA of the CDR3: TGTGCCTGGAGCCCGGCGGGCTGGGACACTGAAGCTTTCTTT. This translates into CAWSPAGWDTEAFF.

The chain has TRBV9 and TRBJ2-2; D ambiguous. Germline-derived CDR1 and CDR2 are SGDLS and YYNGEE. The CDR3 loop spans 11 amino acids. V lost 0 bases and J 8 bases, leaving 2 bases between the germline ends. Written as DNA, the CDR3 is TGTGCCAGCAGCGTAGGTGGGGAGCTGTTTTTT. This encodes CASSVGGELFF.